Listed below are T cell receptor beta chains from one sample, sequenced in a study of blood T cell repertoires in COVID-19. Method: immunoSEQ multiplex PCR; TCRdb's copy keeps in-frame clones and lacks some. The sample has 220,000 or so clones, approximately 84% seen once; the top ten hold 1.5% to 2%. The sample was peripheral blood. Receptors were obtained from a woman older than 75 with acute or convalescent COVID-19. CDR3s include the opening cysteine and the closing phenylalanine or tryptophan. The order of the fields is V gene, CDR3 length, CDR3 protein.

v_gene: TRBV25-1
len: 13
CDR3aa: CASSDRTAYEQYF

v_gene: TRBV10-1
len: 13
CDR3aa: CASGTGVVSPLHF

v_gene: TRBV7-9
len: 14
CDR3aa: CASSWGQPNQPQHF

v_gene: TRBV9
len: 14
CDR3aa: CASSAGGSNNEQFF

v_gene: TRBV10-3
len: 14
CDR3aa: CATTRGGAPGELFF

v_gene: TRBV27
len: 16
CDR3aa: CASSLPGSTGPKSYTF

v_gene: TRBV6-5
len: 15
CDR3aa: CASRKNRRENTEAFF

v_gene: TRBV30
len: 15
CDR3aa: CAWSVIRVRSGELFF

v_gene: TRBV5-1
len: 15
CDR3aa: CASSLSSGFTDTQYF

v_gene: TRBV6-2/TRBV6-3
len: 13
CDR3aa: CASSYQLPYEQYF

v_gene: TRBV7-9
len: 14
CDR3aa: CASSLMGGSFEAFF